These 28 T cell receptor beta chains were sequenced from one sample in a study of CD8 T cells in Susac syndrome. After extraction with the RNeasy kit, about 0.45 to 1 ug of the RNA was reverse transcribed using random hexamers. TCRdb itself ran the immunoSEQ multiplex PCR reads through MiXCR, one entry per CDR3 protein. The repertoire holds about 300,000 distinct CDR3 sequences, with 65% to 90% as singletons. The material sequenced was CD8+ T cells from PBMCs. These receptor sequences come from a human donor with multiple sclerosis.

This chain joins TRBV6-5 and TRBJ1-5; 9 bases match TRBD1. Trimming took 0 bases from V and 5 from J; bases not matched to a gene: 11. In germline, CDR1 is MNHEY, CDR2 SVGAGI. The CDR3 sequence is 18 residues long. CDR3 nucleotides: TGTGCCAGCAGTTACTCATACAGGGGGCGCAGAGTTGATCAGCCCCAGCATTTT. This translates into CASSYSYRGRRVDQPQHF.

This chain uses TRBV9 with TRBJ2-4, with D maybe TRBD1 (6 bases). V gave up 2 bases and J gave up 11 bases, with 11 bases separating them. Germline V gene data show CDR1 as SGDLS and CDR2 as YYNGEE. The CDR3 covers 12 residues. This CDR3 reads CASSVGAGVQYF. CDR3 nucleotide sequence: TGTGCCAGCAGCGTCGGAGCAGGGGTTCAGTACTTC.

A few counts support this clonotype. V is TRBV6-1 and J is TRBJ1-1, with TRBD1 as a possible D gene (5 bases). This CDR3 has 14 amino acids. CDR1 MNHNS and CDR2 SASEGT come from the germline V gene. Trimming stripped 7 bases from V and 0 bases from J, with 12 bases between. The CDR3 sequence: CASTLGVMNTEAFF. As DNA, the CDR3 is TGTGCCAGCACCCTGGGGGTGATGAACACTGAAGCTTTCTTT.

The chain employs TRBV20-1 and TRBJ2-7; no clear D gene. The germline V and J ends were trimmed by 2 bases and 2 bases, with 13 bases remaining between them. CDR3 length: 14 amino acids. Looked up from germline, CDR1 is DFQATT and CDR2 is SNEGSKA (reference sequence). The CDR3 DNA reads TGCAGTGCTAGACTGGCAGGATACACCTACGAGCAGTACTTC. Its protein is CSARLAGYTYEQYF.

This chain joins TRBV19 and TRBJ1-2; D is unclear. The CDR3 is 13 residues long. The germline V gene encodes CDR1 LNHDA and CDR2 SQIVND (reference sequence). V lost 2 bases and J lost 1, with 5 bases in between. The CDR3 DNA follows: TGTGCCAGTAGTATACAGGATAACTATGGCTACACCTTC. Residues: CASSIQDNYGYTF.

Here the CDR3 reads CASSQDLHGARGYGYTF. CDR3 sequence (DNA): TGCGCCAGCAGCCAAGATCTCCACGGGGCGCGGGGCTATGGCTACACCTTC. The gene calls are TRBV4-3 and TRBJ1-2; the D gene is possibly TRBD1 (5 bases). CDR3 length: 17 residues. Germline V gene lookup returns CDR1 LGHNA and CDR2 YSLEER. V was trimmed by 0 bases and J by 4 bases, leaving 18 bases between them.

The J gene is TRBJ1-5, the V gene TRBV9, with 9 bases lining up with TRBD1. The CDR3 has 15 amino acids. V lost 2 bases to trimming and J lost 4 bases; unmatched junction nucleotides: 4. Germline loops: CDR1 SGDLS, CDR2 YYNGEE. Here the CDR3 reads CASSVGTGPNQPQHF. Written as DNA, the CDR3 is TGTGCCAGCAGCGTTGGGACAGGGCCTAATCAGCCCCAGCATTTT.

The V call is TRBV7-8, the J call TRBJ2-5; D is unresolved. Germline V lookup: CDR1 SGHVS, CDR2 FQNEAQ. V lost 4 bases and J lost 7, with 13 bases in between. CDR3 length: 13 residues. For the CDR3, the DNA is TGTGCCAGCAGCTACCTACCGGACCCGACCCAGTACTTC. Protein sequence: CASSYLPDPTQYF.

V and J are TRBV11-3 and TRBJ2-1, with TRBD1 as a possible D gene (5 bases). Deletions cut 2 bases from V and 4 bases from J, with 15 bases between. Germline V gives CDR1 SGHNT, CDR2 YENEEA. CDR3 length: 16 residues. The CDR3 DNA follows: TGTGCCAGCAGCTTAAGAGGAAGGGGCCAGTACAATGAGCAGTTCTTC. Residues: CASSLRGRGQYNEQFF.

This clonotype was counted between two and nine times. The chain carries TRBV20-1 and TRBJ2-7; tentative D call: TRBD2 (6 bases). Germline V gene lookup returns CDR1 DFQATT and CDR2 SNEGSKA (reference sequence). The CDR3 covers 14 residues. Trimming left V 0 bases short and J 2 bases short, with 11 bases between. CDR3 amino acids: CSARERDRPYEQYF. In DNA, the CDR3 is TGCAGTGCTAGAGAGCGGGACCGCCCCTACGAGCAGTACTTC.

The sample holds one count of this clonotype. The rearrangement uses TRBV19 and TRBJ1-1; D is perhaps TRBD1 (6 bases). Trimming pared 3 bases from V and 2 bases from J, leaving 13 bases between. The germline V gene has CDR1 LNHDA and CDR2 SQIVND (reference sequence). The CDR3 runs 15 residues. The CDR3 DNA reads as TGTGCCAGTAGTATCTTTGGGGGGGCCAACACTGAAGCTTTCTTT. It yields the protein CASSIFGGANTEAFF.

This clonotype was observed a few times. The V call is TRBV11-2, the J call TRBJ2-5; possibly TRBD2 for D (6 bases). The CDR3 runs to 13 residues. Deletions cut 4 bases from V and 9 bases from J, with 15 bases between. Germline-derived CDR1 and CDR2 are SGHAT and FQNNGV. CDR3 in DNA: TGTGCCAGCAGCTCGATAGTGTGGGAGGCCCAGTACTTC. Encoded protein: CASSSIVWEAQYF.

The rearrangement uses TRBV27 and TRBJ2-1; 11 nucleotides match TRBD2. This CDR3 has 14 residues. From germline, CDR1 is MNHEY and CDR2 SMNVEV (reference sequence). With 6 bases clipped from V and 4 bases from J, the junction kept 2 bases outside the gene matches. The DNA of the CDR3 is TGTGCCAGCAGCCCTAGCGGGAGGTACAATGAGCAGTTCTTC. Translating it yields CASSPSGRYNEQFF.

This chain uses TRBV7-9 with TRBJ2-1; 8 bases line up with TRBD2. The length of the CDR3 is 16 residues. The V and J ends lost 1 base and 7 bases, in that order; junction bases with no gene match: 9. The germline gives CDR1 SEHNR, CDR2 FQNEAQ (reference sequence). CDR3 nucleotides: TGTGCCAGCAGCTTAGGGGCGGGAGGCTTTGGAAATGAGCAGTTCTTC. Encoded protein: CASSLGAGGFGNEQFF. Full variable domain (remainder filled in from reference TRBV7-9 and TRBJ2-1): DTGVSQNPRHKITKRGQNVTFRCDPISEHNRLYWYRQTLGQGPEFLTYFQNEAQLEKSRLLSDRFSAERPKGSFSTLEIQRTEQGDSAMYLCASSLGAGGFGNEQFFGPGTRLTVL.

This chain links TRBV13 with TRBJ2-3; 7 positions match TRBD1. Looked up from germline, CDR1 is PRHDT and CDR2 is FYEKMQ (reference sequence). This CDR3 comprises 16 residues. V dropped 5 bases and J dropped 0; count of bases not matched to a gene: 8. The CDR3 bases are TGTGCCAGCAGCCTAGAATTGGGACAGAGCACAGATACGCAGTATTTT. Protein product: CASSLELGQSTDTQYF. Together with reference TRBV13 and TRBJ2-3, the CDR3 gives the full variable domain: AAGVIQSPRHLIKEKRETATLKCYPIPRHDTVYWYQQGPGQDPQFLISFYEKMQSDKGSIPDRFSAQQFSDYHSELNMSSLELGDSALYFCASSLELGQSTDTQYFGPGTRLTVL.

This clonotype was seen a handful of times. The CDR3 region has the DNA TGTGCCAGCAGCGCCGCCTACGAGCAGTACTTC. It specifies CASSAAYEQYF. The chain couples TRBV5-6 to TRBJ2-7; no clear D. The CDR3 covers 11 residues. Germline-derived CDR1 and CDR2 are SGHDT and YYEEEE. V was pared by 4 bases and J by 2 bases, with 4 bases between.

The chain joins TRBV15 to TRBJ2-1, with D perhaps being TRBD1 or TRBD2 (5 bases each). V was cut by 1 base and J by 5 bases, with 9 bases left in between. Germline CDR1 and CDR2: LNHNV and YYDKDF (reference sequence). CDR3 length: 14 residues. The CDR3 spells CATSRGGSHNEQFF. The CDR3 DNA reads as TGTGCCACCAGCAGAGGGGGGAGCCACAATGAGCAGTTCTTC.

This rearrangement joins TRBV4-2 to TRBJ2-7; D is undetermined. CDR1 and CDR2 (germline): LGHNA, YNFKEQ. With 0 bases removed from V and 2 bases from J, the gap between germline ends came to 2 bases. The CDR3 is made up of 12 amino acids. CDR3 in amino acids: CASSQDAYEQYF. CDR3 bases: TGTGCCAGCAGCCAAGATGCCTACGAGCAGTACTTC.

This clonotype was detected once. The chain joins TRBV7-9 to TRBJ2-1; the match to TRBD2 covers 7 bases. Germline trimming cut 3 bases from V and 4 bases from J; bases unmatched to any gene: 9. Germline values: CDR1 SEHNR, CDR2 FQNEAQ (reference sequence). The CDR3 is 16 amino acids. The CDR3 spells CASSFRASGLYNEQFF. The CDR3 DNA is TGTGCCAGCAGCTTCCGGGCTAGCGGACTTTACAATGAGCAGTTCTTC.

This clonotype was detected once. CDR3 sequence (DNA): TGTGCCAGCAGCCTAGGGCCGGCTAGGGTCTATGGCTACACCTTC. Encoded protein: CASSLGPARVYGYTF. The rearrangement links TRBV12-3 or TRBV12-4 to TRBJ1-2; D uncertain. Trimming cost V 6 bases and J 4 bases, with 18 bases left between them. The CDR3 totals 15 residues.

This chain joins TRBV4-1 and TRBJ2-5; 7 positions agree with TRBD2. V shed 3 bases and J 2 bases; nucleotides not matched to a gene: 9. This CDR3 comprises 16 residues. Germline V gene data show CDR1 as MGHRA and CDR2 as YSYEKL. CDR3 sequence: CASSQASSGLQETQYF. The CDR3 coding sequence is TGCGCCAGCAGCCAGGCGAGTAGCGGGTTGCAAGAGACCCAGTACTTC.

The chain employs TRBV5-4 and TRBJ1-1; tentative D call: TRBD1 (6 bases). CDR1 is SGHNT, CDR2 YYREEE, per germline (reference sequence). Trimming left V 5 bases short and J 3 bases short, with 11 bases between. The CDR3 length is 13 residues. DNA of the CDR3: TGTGCCAGCAGGTACAGGGATTACACTGAAGCTTTCTTT. Residues: CASRYRDYTEAFF. Full variable domain (outside the CDR3, taken from reference TRBV5-4 and TRBJ1-1): ETGVTQSPTHLIKTRGQQVTLRCSSQSGHNTVSWYQQALGQGPQFIFQYYREEENGRGNFPPRFSGLQFPNYSSELNVNALELDDSALYLCASRYRDYTEAFFGQGTRLTVV.

J is TRBJ1-1 and V is TRBV19, with a weak D call TRBD1 (5 bases). The length of the CDR3 is 14 residues. Trimming left V 7 bases short and J 4 bases short, with 16 bases between. Germline CDR1 is LNHDA and CDR2 is SQIVND (reference sequence). The CDR3 is CASTLWGTGTEAFF. In DNA, the CDR3 is TGTGCCAGTACCCTGTGGGGGACCGGCACTGAAGCTTTCTTT.

CDR3 DNA: TGCAGCGTCGAGGGGGAAGCTAATGAAAAACTGTTTTTT. As protein: CSVEGEANEKLFF. The chain has TRBV29-1 and TRBJ1-4, with D perhaps matching TRBD1 (6 bases). Germline loops: CDR1 SQVTM, CDR2 ANQGSEA. The ends were cut back, 6 bases at V and 3 bases at J, with 11 bases in the middle. The CDR3 is 13 amino acids. The full variable domain, with the rest looked up from reference TRBV29-1 and TRBJ1-4, is SAVISQKPSRDICQRGTSLTIQCQVDSQVTMMFWYRQQPGQSLTLIATANQGSEATYESGFVIDKFPISRPNLTFSTLTVSNMSPEDSSIYLCSVEGEANEKLFFGSGTQLSVL.

V usage is TRBV30 and J usage is TRBJ2-7, with a weak D call TRBD2 (5 bases). The CDR3 contains 13 residues. V was shortened by 2 bases and J by 1 base, with 9 bases between the two germline ends. Germline V gene lookup returns CDR1 GTSNPN and CDR2 SVGIG (reference sequence). CDR3 residues: CAWSSGVSYEQYF. The CDR3 bases are TGTGCCTGGAGTAGCGGTGTTTCCTACGAGCAGTACTTC.

V and J are TRBV27 and TRBJ1-5; D is undetermined. Germline V gene sequence: CDR1 MNHEY, CDR2 SMNVEV (reference sequence). The length of the CDR3 is 15 residues. The V gene lost 2 bases and the J gene lost 0 bases, with 8 bases spanning the gap. CDR3: CASSLEGVSNQPQHF. DNA for the CDR3: TGTGCCAGCAGTTTAGAGGGAGTTAGCAATCAGCCCCAGCATTTT.

The rearrangement joins TRBV2 to TRBJ2-1, with D maybe TRBD1 (6 bases). Trimming left V 6 bases short and J 6 bases short, with 12 bases between. Germline CDR1 is SNHLY and CDR2 is FYNNEI. This CDR3 is built from 13 residues. CDR3 coding DNA: TGTGCCAGCAGGATACAGGGCCCCAATGAGCAGTTCTTC. Amino acids: CASRIQGPNEQFF.

The table lists this clonotype with a count of one. The chain combines TRBV28 with TRBJ1-1; D is unresolved. V lost 5 bases to trimming and J lost 5 bases, with 12 bases between them. This CDR3 has 13 amino acids. CDR1 is MDHEN, CDR2 SYDVKM, per germline. The CDR3: CASSRTFGTEAFF. The CDR3 DNA is TGTGCCAGCAGTCGCACGTTTGGGACTGAAGCTTTCTTT. Based on the CDR3 plus reference TRBV28 and TRBJ1-1, the full variable domain is DVKVTQSSRYLVKRTGEKVFLECVQDMDHENMFWYRQDPGLGLRLIYFSYDVKMKEKGDIPEGYSVSREKKERFSLILESASTNQTSMYLCASSRTFGTEAFFGQGTRLTVV.